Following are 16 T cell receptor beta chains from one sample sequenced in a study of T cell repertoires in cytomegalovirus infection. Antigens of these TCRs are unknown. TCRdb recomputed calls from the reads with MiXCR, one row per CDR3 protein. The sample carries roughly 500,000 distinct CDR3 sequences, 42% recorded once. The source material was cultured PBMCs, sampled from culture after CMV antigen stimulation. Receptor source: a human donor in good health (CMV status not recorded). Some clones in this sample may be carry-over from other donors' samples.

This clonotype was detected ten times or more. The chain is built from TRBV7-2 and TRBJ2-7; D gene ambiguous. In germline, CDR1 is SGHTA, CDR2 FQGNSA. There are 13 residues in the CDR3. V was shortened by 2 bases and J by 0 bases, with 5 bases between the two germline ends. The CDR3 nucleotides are TGTGCCAGCAGCTTAAGGGTCTCCTACGAGCAGTACTTC. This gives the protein CASSLRVSYEQYF.

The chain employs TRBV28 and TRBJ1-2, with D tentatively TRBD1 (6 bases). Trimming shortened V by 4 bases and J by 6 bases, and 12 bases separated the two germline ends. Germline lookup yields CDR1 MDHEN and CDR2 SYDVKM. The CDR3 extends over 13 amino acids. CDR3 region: CASSSSQGNGYTF. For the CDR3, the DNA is TGTGCCAGCAGTTCCTCACAGGGAAATGGCTACACCTTC.

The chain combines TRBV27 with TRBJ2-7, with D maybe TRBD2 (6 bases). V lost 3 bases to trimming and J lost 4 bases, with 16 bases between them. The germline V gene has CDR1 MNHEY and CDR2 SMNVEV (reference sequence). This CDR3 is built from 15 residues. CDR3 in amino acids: CASSLTIDGGYEQYF. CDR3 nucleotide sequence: TGTGCCAGCAGTTTGACCATCGACGGAGGGTACGAGCAGTACTTC.

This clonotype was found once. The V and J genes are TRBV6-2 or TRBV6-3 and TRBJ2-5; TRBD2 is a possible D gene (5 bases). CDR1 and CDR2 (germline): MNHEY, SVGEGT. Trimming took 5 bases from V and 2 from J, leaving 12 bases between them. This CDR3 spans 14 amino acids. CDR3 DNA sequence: TGTGCCAGCAGTCTGAGGGAGTGGCAAGAGACCCAGTACTTC. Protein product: CASSLREWQETQYF.

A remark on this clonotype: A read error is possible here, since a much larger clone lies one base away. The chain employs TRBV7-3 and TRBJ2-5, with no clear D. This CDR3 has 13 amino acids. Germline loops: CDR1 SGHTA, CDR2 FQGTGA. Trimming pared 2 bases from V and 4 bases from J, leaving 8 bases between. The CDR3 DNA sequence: TGTGCCAGCAGCTTAGTTACGGGAGAGACCCAGTACTTC. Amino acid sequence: CASSLVTGETQYF.

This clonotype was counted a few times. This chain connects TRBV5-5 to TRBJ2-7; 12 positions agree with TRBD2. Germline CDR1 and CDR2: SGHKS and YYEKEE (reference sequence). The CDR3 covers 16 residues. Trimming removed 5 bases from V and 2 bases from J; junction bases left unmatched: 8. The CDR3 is CASRSATSGSPYEQYF. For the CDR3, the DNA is TGTGCCAGCAGATCCGCGACTAGCGGGAGCCCCTACGAGCAGTACTTC.

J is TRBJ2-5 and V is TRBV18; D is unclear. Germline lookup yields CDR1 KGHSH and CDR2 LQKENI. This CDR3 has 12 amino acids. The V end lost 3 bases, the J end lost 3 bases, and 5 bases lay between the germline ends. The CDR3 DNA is TGTGCCAGCTCACCCTTTGAAGAGACCCAGTACTTC. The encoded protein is CASSPFEETQYF.

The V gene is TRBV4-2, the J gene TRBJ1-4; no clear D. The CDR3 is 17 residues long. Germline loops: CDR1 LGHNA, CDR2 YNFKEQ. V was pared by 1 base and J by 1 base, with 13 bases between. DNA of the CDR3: TGTGCCAGCAGCCAAGTTGGTCCCGGGGTAACTAATGAAAAACTGTTTTTT. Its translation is CASSQVGPGVTNEKLFF.

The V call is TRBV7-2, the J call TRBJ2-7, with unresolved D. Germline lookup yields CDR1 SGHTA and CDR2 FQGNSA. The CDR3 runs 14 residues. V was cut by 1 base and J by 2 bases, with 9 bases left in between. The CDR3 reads CASSLVSRTYEQYF. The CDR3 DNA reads TGTGCCAGCAGCTTAGTCTCCCGAACCTACGAGCAGTACTTC.

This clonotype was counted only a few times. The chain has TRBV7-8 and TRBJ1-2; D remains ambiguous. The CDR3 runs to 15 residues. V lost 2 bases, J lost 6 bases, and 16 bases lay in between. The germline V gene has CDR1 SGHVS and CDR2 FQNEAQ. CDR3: CASSLREGTPHGYTF. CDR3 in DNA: TGTGCCAGCAGCTTAAGAGAGGGCACCCCCCATGGCTACACCTTC.

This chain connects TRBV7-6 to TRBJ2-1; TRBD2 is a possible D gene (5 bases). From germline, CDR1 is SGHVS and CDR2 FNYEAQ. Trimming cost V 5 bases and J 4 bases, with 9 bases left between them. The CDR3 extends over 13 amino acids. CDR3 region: CASSIERYNEQFF. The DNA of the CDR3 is TGTGCCAGCAGCATAGAGCGGTACAATGAGCAGTTCTTC.

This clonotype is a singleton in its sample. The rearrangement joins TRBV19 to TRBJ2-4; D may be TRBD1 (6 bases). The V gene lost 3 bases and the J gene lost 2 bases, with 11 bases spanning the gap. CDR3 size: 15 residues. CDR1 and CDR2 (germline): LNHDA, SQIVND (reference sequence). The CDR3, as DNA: TGTGCCAGTAGTATTTTCCAGGGGACCAAAAACATTCAGTACTTC. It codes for CASSIFQGTKNIQYF.

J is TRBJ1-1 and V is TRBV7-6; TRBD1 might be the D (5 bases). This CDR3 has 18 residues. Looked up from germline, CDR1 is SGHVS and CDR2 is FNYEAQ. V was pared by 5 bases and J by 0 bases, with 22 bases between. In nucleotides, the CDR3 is TGTGCCAGCAGCCCAGGGAGATACCTGGGCCCCATGAACACTGAAGCTTTCTTT. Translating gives CASSPGRYLGPMNTEAFF.

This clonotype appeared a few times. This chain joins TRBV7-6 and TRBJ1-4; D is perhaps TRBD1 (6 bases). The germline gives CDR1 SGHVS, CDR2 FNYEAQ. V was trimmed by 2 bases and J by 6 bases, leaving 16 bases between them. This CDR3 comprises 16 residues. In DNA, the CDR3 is TGTGCCAGCAGCTTATCGTGGGGGCGCATCCATGAAAAACTGTTTTTT. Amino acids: CASSLSWGRIHEKLFF.

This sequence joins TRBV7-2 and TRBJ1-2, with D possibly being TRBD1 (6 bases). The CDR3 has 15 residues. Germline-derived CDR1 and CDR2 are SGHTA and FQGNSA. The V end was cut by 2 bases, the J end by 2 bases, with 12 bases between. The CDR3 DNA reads TGTGCCAGCAGCTTAACCCCCCAGGGGAACTATGGCTACACCTTC. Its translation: CASSLTPQGNYGYTF.

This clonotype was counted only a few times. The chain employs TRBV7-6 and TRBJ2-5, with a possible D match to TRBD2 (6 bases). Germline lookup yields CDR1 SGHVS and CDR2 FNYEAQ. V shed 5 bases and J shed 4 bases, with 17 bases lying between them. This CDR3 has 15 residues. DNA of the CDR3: TGTGCCAGCAGCCCCCCCCCTCTGGGAGGAGAGACCCAGTACTTC. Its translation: CASSPPPLGGETQYF.